The rows below give T cell receptor beta chains drawn from one sample of a study of cytomegalovirus exposure and HLA in healthy donors. Profiled with immunoSEQ multiplex PCR; TCRdb holds only in-frame clones, not every one. The sample includes about 130,000 clones, about 74% seen only once; the top ten take approximately 7%. Sequenced: PBMCs. The receptors were gathered from a man aged 40-50 years in good health and CMV-seropositive. Each CDR3 is given with its conserved first and last residue. D genes are given only for firm matches.

v_gene	j_gene	d_gene	CDR3aa
TRBV5-1	.	.	CASRVPAEPYEQYF
TRBV5-1	TRBJ2-7	TRBD1	CASSPGPRGQGGDEQYF
TRBV2	TRBJ2-1	.	CASKEVAATYNEQFF
TRBV7-9	TRBJ1-2	TRBD1	CASGGTGRNYGYTF
TRBV27	TRBJ2-7	TRBD1	CASSSGQRWHEQYF
TRBV5-8	TRBJ2-2	.	CASSLVRTGELFF
TRBV5-6	TRBJ2-5	TRBD2	CASSFLGVVAGVETQYF
TRBV2	TRBJ2-5	.	CASSKDRSQETQYF
TRBV5-1	TRBJ2-2	.	CASSMTVANTGELFF
TRBV5-4	TRBJ2-7	.	CASSLAPGKQYEQYF
TRBV6-1	TRBJ2-1	TRBD2	CASMGRGSSYNEQFF
TRBV19	TRBJ1-4	.	CASTDRSTNEKLFF
TRBV5-4	TRBJ2-2	TRBD2	CASSLGLGLGAGELFF
TRBV5-1	TRBJ1-2	TRBD1	CASSPGTGGAEGYTF
TRBV4-1	TRBJ2-7	TRBD1	CASSQDWGQGGYEQYF
TRBV9	TRBJ2-1	TRBD2	CASSVRGGYDNEQFF
TRBV6-5	TRBJ2-7	TRBD1	CASSYSWTGLHEQYF
TRBV19	TRBJ2-2	TRBD2	CASSIEGGFSGELFF
TRBV4-1	TRBJ2-3	TRBD2	CASSRSGTLKDTQYF
TRBV5-1	TRBJ1-6	TRBD1	CASSLVAGGVNSPLHF
TRBV5-4	TRBJ2-5	.	CASSGVAGAQETQYF
TRBV7-2	TRBJ1-4	.	CASKRQQTNEKLFF
TRBV5-5	TRBJ1-6	TRBD1	CASSLFLGQGAGYNSPLHF
TRBV5-1	TRBJ2-5	TRBD1	CASSDGTGERETQYF
TRBV5-1	TRBJ2-5	TRBD2	CASSVGLAGGETQYF
TRBV5-1	TRBJ2-3	.	CASSLDHHRTDTQYF
TRBV30	TRBJ1-2	.	CAWSPGGSYGYTF
TRBV15	TRBJ1-2	.	CATSHKYRDYTF
TRBV29-1	TRBJ2-1	.	CSVEPRLGVVGGNEQFF
TRBV28	TRBJ2-3	TRBD1	CASSLTSGTGYADTQYF
TRBV10-3	TRBJ2-7	TRBD2	CAIGRLAGEYEQYF
TRBV18	TRBJ1-2	TRBD1	CASSRTVGDSYGYTF
TRBV28	TRBJ2-5	TRBD1	CASSTRQGLGQETQYF
TRBV6-6	TRBJ1-2	.	CASSYSPGLNYGYTF
TRBV7-9	TRBJ1-4	.	CSSSFSATNEKLFF
TRBV28	TRBJ2-2	.	CASSPDSRAGELFF
TRBV6-5	TRBJ2-7	.	CASSYTRYGTYEQYF
TRBV7-8	TRBJ2-2	.	CASSLRLSRGGGELFF
TRBV28	TRBJ2-7	TRBD1	CASSSQTGFREQYF
TRBV18	TRBJ2-3	TRBD1	CASSPSTGVGTNTQYF
TRBV28	TRBJ2-4	.	CASSLPGGRAKNIQYF
TRBV28	TRBJ2-7	.	CASSFPSYEQYF
TRBV11-2	TRBJ1-2	TRBD1	CASSLGTGKGGYTF
TRBV5-4	TRBJ1-2	.	CASSLKIGYGYTF
TRBV7-9	TRBJ1-2	.	CASSATEYGYTF
TRBV19	TRBJ2-7	.	CASRTYEGAAEQYF
TRBV18	TRBJ1-2	TRBD1	CASTTVAGGLNYGYTF
TRBV28	TRBJ1-5	TRBD1	CASSFVNRGSNQPQHF
TRBV9	TRBJ1-2	.	CASSVDRNYGYTF
TRBV5-1	TRBJ2-2	TRBD1	CASSSGDRVVNTGELFF
TRBV13	TRBJ1-3	.	CASSLMLSAGGGNTIYF
TRBV25-1	TRBJ2-5	.	CASSEGGTQYF
TRBV5-1	TRBJ1-1	TRBD1	CASRDLQGRADTEAFF
TRBV28	TRBJ1-3	TRBD1	CASTSQQGSSGNTIYF
TRBV28	TRBJ2-1	TRBD2	CASSLAGGANEQFF
TRBV15	TRBJ1-3	TRBD1	CATSREDRAGNTIYF
TRBV19	TRBJ2-4	.	CASSPEGDIQYF
TRBV9	TRBJ1-2	TRBD1	CASSVGVGQGSNYGYTF
TRBV5-6	TRBJ2-5	.	CASSFTRYQETQYF
TRBV30	TRBJ1-1	TRBD1	CAWTQGVNTEAFF